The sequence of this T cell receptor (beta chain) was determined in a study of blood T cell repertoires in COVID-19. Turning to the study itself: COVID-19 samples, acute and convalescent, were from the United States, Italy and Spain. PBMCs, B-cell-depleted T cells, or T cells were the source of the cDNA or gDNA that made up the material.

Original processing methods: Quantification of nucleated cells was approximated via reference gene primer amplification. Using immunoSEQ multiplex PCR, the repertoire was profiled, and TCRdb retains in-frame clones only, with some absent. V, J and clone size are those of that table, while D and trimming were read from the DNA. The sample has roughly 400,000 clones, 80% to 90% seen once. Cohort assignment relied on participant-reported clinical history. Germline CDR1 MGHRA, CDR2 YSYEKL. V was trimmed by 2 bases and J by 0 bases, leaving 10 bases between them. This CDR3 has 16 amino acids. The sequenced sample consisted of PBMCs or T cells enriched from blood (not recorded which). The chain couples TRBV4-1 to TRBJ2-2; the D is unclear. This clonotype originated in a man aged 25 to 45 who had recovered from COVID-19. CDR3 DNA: TGCGCCAGCAGCCAATCAGACATAGCGAACACCGGGGAGCTGTTTTTT. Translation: CASSQSDIANTGELFF.